One TCR beta chain is described in this entry. This entry comes from a study of CXCR3-negative and CXCR3-positive naive CD8 T cells. The CDR3 runs to 15 residues. Germline values: CDR1 MNHEY, CDR2 SVGEGT. The TRB cDNA libraries were prepared by 5' RACE with UMI labels. After re-calling the 5' RACE reads, TCRdb lists one entry per CDR3 protein, DNA absent. Recorded for this sample: tens of thousands of distinct CDR3 sequences. This chain uses TRBV6-2 or TRBV6-3 with TRBJ1-2. Sequenced input: naive CXCR3- CD8+ T cells from blood. Subset indicated: CD45RO-CCR7+CD27+CD95- naive CD8+ T cells lacking CXCR3 (TNR3-). This TCR derives from a human donor in good health. Some clones in this sample may be carry-over from other donors' samples. This chain's CDR3 is CASSYSHPTHYGYTF.